The 26 T cell receptor beta chains listed next were all sequenced from one sample in a study of blood T cell repertoires in COVID-19. Measured with immunoSEQ multiplex PCR; TCRdb has only the in-frame clones, and not every one. In the table there are over 45,000 clones, approximately 84% of which are singletons. The material sequenced was peripheral blood. These receptors were obtained from a man between 50 and 59 years old with active COVID-19.

The chain couples TRBV3-1 (or the pseudogene TRBV3-2) to TRBJ1-2, with a tentative D call TRBD1 (5 bases). CDR3 size: 12 residues. The germline CDR1 and CDR2 sequences are LGHDT and YNNKEL (reference sequence). V dropped 2 bases and J dropped 5 bases, with 6 bases sitting between them. The CDR3 region is CASSQTGYGYTF. The CDR3 coding sequence is TGTGCCAGCAGCCAAACAGGTTATGGCTACACCTTC.

The CDR3 here is CASSFFLNRDSRTDTQYF. The CDR3 bases are TGCGCCAGCAGCTTTTTCCTTAACCGGGACAGTAGGACAGATACGCAGTATTTT. This chain joins TRBV5-1 and TRBJ2-3; 7 bases fit TRBD1. Per the germline V gene, CDR1 is SGHRS and CDR2 is YFSETQ. This CDR3 region has 18 residues. The trim removed 2 bases at V and 3 bases at J, leaving 15 bases unmatched.

V usage is TRBV12-5 and J usage is TRBJ1-6; D is ambiguous. The CDR3 consists of 14 residues. The V and J ends lost 4 bases and 7 bases respectively, with 11 bases between them. Germline loops: CDR1 LGHNT, CDR2 FRNRAP. The CDR3 DNA is TGTGCTAGTGGTTCCGGAGATCTAAATTCACCCCTCCACTTT. Amino acids: CASGSGDLNSPLHF. Full variable domain (rest looked up from reference TRBV12-5 and TRBJ1-6): DARVTQTPRHKVTEMGQEVTMRCQPILGHNTVFWYRQTMMQGLELLAYFRNRAPLDDSGMPKDRFSAEMPDATLATLKIQPSEPRDSAVYFCASGSGDLNSPLHFGNGTRLTVT.

This chain uses TRBV5-5 with TRBJ2-3; no firm D call. The CDR3 loop spans 15 amino acids. Germline assignment: CDR1 SGHKS and CDR2 YYEKEE (reference sequence). The V end lost 5 bases, the J end lost 0 bases, and 13 bases lay between the germline ends. In DNA form, the CDR3 reads TGTGCCAGCAGTGCGCCTTTCGCTAGCACAGATACGCAGTATTTT. It encodes CASSAPFASTDTQYF. The whole variable domain, remainder taken from reference TRBV5-5 and TRBJ2-3, is DAGVTQSPTHLIKTRGQQVTLRCSPISGHKSVSWYQQVLGQGPQFIFQYYEKEERGRGNFPDRFSARQFPNYSSELNVNALLLGDSALYLCASSAPFASTDTQYFGPGTRLTVL.

The V gene is TRBV28, the J gene TRBJ2-2, with 8 bases matching TRBD2. The CDR3 is 15 amino acids. Trimming cost V 3 bases and J 6 bases; bases outside gene matches: 6. The germline CDR1 and CDR2 sequences are MDHEN and SYDVKM. DNA for the CDR3: TGTGCCAGCAGTTTTGGCGGGGGGTTGTCCGGGGAGCTGTTTTTT. Translation: CASSFGGGLSGELFF.

The rearrangement links TRBV29-1 to TRBJ1-1; D unresolved. The CDR3 sequence is 12 residues long. CDR1 SQVTM and CDR2 ANQGSEA come from the germline V gene. V lost 2 bases and J 6 bases, leaving 10 bases between the germline ends. CDR3 DNA sequence: TGCAGCGTTGAACCAGCCGAGGCTGAAGCTTTCTTT. This translates into CSVEPAEAEAFF.

This chain connects TRBV19 to TRBJ1-4, with TRBD1 matching 7 bases. This CDR3 has 15 amino acids. Trimming cost V 5 bases and J 8 bases; bases outside gene matches: 11. The V gene's germline CDR1 is LNHDA and CDR2 SQIVND (reference sequence). This CDR3 reads CASSPGDSASEKLFF. The CDR3 region has the DNA TGTGCCAGTAGTCCGGGGGACAGCGCTTCGGAAAAACTGTTTTTT.

The rearrangement joins TRBV11-2 to TRBJ2-2; 8 nucleotides align to TRBD1. The CDR3 is 17 residues long. J lost 7 bases, V lost 0 bases, and 10 bases had no gene match. Germline CDR1 reads SGHAT; CDR2 reads FQNNGV. The CDR3 is CASSLEAAGGYSGELFF. CDR3 sequence (DNA): TGTGCCAGCAGCTTAGAAGCGGCAGGGGGCTATAGCGGGGAGCTGTTTTTT.

This clone appeared a few times. For the CDR3, the DNA is TGCGCCAGCAGCTTAGTCACGACTGGACTCTCCTACGAGCAGTACTTC. Translation gives CASSLVTTGLSYEQYF. This chain connects TRBV5-1 to TRBJ2-7; D perhaps matches TRBD2 (5 bases). V lost 2 bases and J lost 0, with 15 bases in between. The CDR3 totals 16 residues. Germline V gene lookup returns CDR1 SGHRS and CDR2 YFSETQ.

The chain joins TRBV6-5 to TRBJ1-1, with no clear D. Deletions cut 4 bases from V and 2 bases from J, with 8 bases between. Germline CDR1 is MNHEY and CDR2 is SVGAGI. This CDR3 region has 13 residues. CDR3 sequence (DNA): TGTGCCAGCAGTTTAGGACTTAACACTGAAGCTTTCTTT. This sequence encodes CASSLGLNTEAFF.

This clone was found once. This chain joins TRBV27 and TRBJ2-7; a weak D match, TRBD2 (5 bases). Looked up from germline, CDR1 is MNHEY and CDR2 is SMNVEV (reference sequence). Trimming shortened V by 6 bases and J by 6 bases, and 18 bases separated the two germline ends. The CDR3 consists of 14 residues. CDR3 nucleotide sequence: TGTGCCAGCAGGTGGGTGGGGAGCTCCGGCGAGCAGTACTTC. It yields the protein CASRWVGSSGEQYF.

Worth noting for this clone: The junction and the germline gene differ at one end; a read error may be behind it. The chain is built from TRBV5-6 and TRBJ2-3; D remains ambiguous. The CDR3 extends over 14 amino acids. The germline V gene encodes CDR1 SGHDT and CDR2 YYEEEE. CDR3 sequence reads: CASSVDISTDTQCF. The CDR3 bases are TGTGCCAGCAGCGTTGACATCAGCACAGATACGCAGTGTTTT.

This rearrangement joins TRBV5-4 to TRBJ1-6, with D perhaps TRBD1 (6 bases). The CDR3 length is 16 residues. CDR1 and CDR2 from the germline V gene are SGHNT and YYREEE (reference sequence). V was trimmed by 4 bases and J by 8 bases, leaving 19 bases between them. This chain's CDR3 is CASSPIPNRAHSPLHF. CDR3 nucleotide sequence: TGTGCCAGCAGCCCTATTCCTAACAGGGCCCATTCACCCCTCCACTTT.

The chain employs TRBV7-7 and TRBJ2-1; D possibly corresponds to TRBD2 (6 bases). CDR3 length: 16 residues. Trimming cost V 0 bases and J 9 bases, with 18 bases left between them. From germline, CDR1 is SSHAT and CDR2 FNYEAQ (reference sequence). The CDR3 spells CASSLAITGGVSEQFF. The DNA for the CDR3 is TGTGCCAGCAGCTTAGCGATAACAGGCGGGGTTAGTGAGCAGTTCTTC.

This chain links TRBV6-5 with TRBJ2-7, with D possibly matching TRBD2 (6 bases). V gave up 2 bases and J gave up 6 bases, with 14 bases separating them. Germline CDR1 and CDR2: MNHEY and SVGAGI. The CDR3 spans 14 residues. The CDR3, as DNA: TGTGCCAGCAGTTACGGGGGGACTTCTGGCGAGCAGTACTTC. Translation: CASSYGGTSGEQYF.

This rearrangement joins TRBV3-1 (or the pseudogene TRBV3-2) to TRBJ1-4; 9 nucleotides line up with TRBD1. The germline gives CDR1 LGHDT, CDR2 YNNKEL (reference sequence). The CDR3 length is 15 residues. The junction had 7 bases not matched to a gene; V was cut back by 4 bases and J by 7 bases. In DNA form, the CDR3 reads TGTGCCAGCAGCCCGACAGGGGGACAAGGTGAAAAACTGTTTTTT. Amino acids: CASSPTGGQGEKLFF.

This chain joins TRBV11-2 and TRBJ2-5; 8 bases line up with TRBD2. There are 16 residues in the CDR3. V trimming: 7 bases; J trimming: 0 bases; junction bases outside the gene matches: 10. The V gene's germline CDR1 is SGHAT and CDR2 FQNNGV. CDR3 amino acids: CASTERVAGNQETQYF. CDR3 sequence (DNA): TGTGCCAGCACCGAGAGAGTAGCGGGGAACCAAGAGACCCAGTACTTC. The full variable domain, its missing parts supplied by reference TRBV11-2 and TRBJ2-5, is EAGVAQSPRYKIIEKRQSVAFWCNPISGHATLYWYQQILGQGPKLLIQFQNNGVVDDSQLPKDRFSAERLKGVDSTLKIQPAKLEDSAVYLCASTERVAGNQETQYFGPGTRLLVL.

There are a few counts of this clone. This sample also contains other DNA sequences that code for the same CDR3. The chain links TRBV27 to TRBJ2-3, with D possibly TRBD2 on 7 matching bases. Germline CDR1 MNHEY, CDR2 SMNVEV (reference sequence). V was clipped by 2 bases and J by 2 bases, with 14 bases between them. This CDR3 spans 16 amino acids. In nucleotides, the CDR3 is TGTGCCAGCAGTTTAAGAGGGGGGGCCTCCACAGATACGCAGTATTTT. Translated, it gives CASSLRGGASTDTQYF.

The gene calls are TRBV28 and TRBJ1-5; D is unresolved. This CDR3 has 14 amino acids. Germline CDR1 MDHEN, CDR2 SYDVKM. V lost 7 bases and J 4 bases, leaving 14 bases between the germline ends. The CDR3 loop is CASTDLRGNQPQHF. The CDR3 region has the DNA TGTGCCAGCACGGACCTCCGAGGGAATCAGCCCCAGCATTTT.

CDR3: CASTLQGTYNSPLHF. In DNA form, the CDR3 reads TGTGCCAGCACCCTACAGGGGACCTATAATTCACCCCTCCACTTT. The rearrangement joins TRBV27 to TRBJ1-6, with TRBD1 matching 7 bases. With 7 bases clipped from V and 2 bases from J, the junction kept 5 bases outside the gene matches. Germline V CDR1 and CDR2: MNHEY, SMNVEV (reference sequence). The CDR3 contains 15 residues.

In its sample, this clone was seen once. The chain carries TRBV6-1 and TRBJ1-2, with TRBD1 as a possible D gene (5 bases). The CDR3 contains 12 residues. V lost 1 base and J lost 5, with 5 bases in between. Germline V lookup: CDR1 MNHNS, CDR2 SASEGT. The CDR3 protein is CASSEGTYGYTF. CDR3 bases: TGTGCCAGCAGTGAAGGGACATATGGCTACACCTTC.

This chain joins TRBV28 and TRBJ1-2; TRBD1 matches at 8 bases. V lost 6 bases and J lost 0; bases outside the gene matches: 12. Per the germline V gene, CDR1 is MDHEN and CDR2 is SYDVKM. The CDR3 extends over 17 amino acids. CDR3 sequence (DNA): TGTGCCAGCAGGGGGGGGGACAGGTGGAACTCTAACTATGGCTACACCTTC. Translated, it gives CASRGGDRWNSNYGYTF.

The chain combines TRBV25-1 with TRBJ1-6; 7 nucleotides align to TRBD1. CDR1 and CDR2 (germline): MGHDK, SYGVNS. V lost 4 bases to trimming and J lost 10 bases; unmatched junction nucleotides: 10. The CDR3 has 15 residues. The CDR3 region has the DNA TGTGCCAGCAGTGCCAAGAGGGACAGAGGGTCACCCCTCCACTTT. It translates to CASSAKRDRGSPLHF.

The chain carries TRBV5-4 and TRBJ2-1, with D perhaps TRBD1 (7 bases). Germline CDR1 is SGHNT and CDR2 is YYREEE (reference sequence). The V end lost 4 bases, the J end lost 4 bases, and 18 bases lay between the germline ends. The CDR3 is 16 residues long. The CDR3 nucleotides are TGTGCCAGCAGCATAAACCAGGGGGGATATTACAATGAGCAGTTCTTC. Translation gives CASSINQGGYYNEQFF.

The J gene is TRBJ2-2, the V gene TRBV21-1; the listed D gene, TRBD1, was not tested against the DNA. TRBV21-1 is designated a pseudogene. This CDR3 is built from 16 residues. The CDR3 sequence: CASSRDRVSNTGELFF. In DNA form, the CDR3 reads TGTGCCAGCAGCCGGGACAGGGTTTCGAACACCGGGGAGCTGTTTTTT.

The chain combines TRBV19 with TRBJ1-1; 8 bases are shared with TRBD1. Trimming took 6 bases from V and 5 from J; bases not matched to a gene: 8. The germline CDR1 and CDR2 sequences are LNHDA and SQIVND (reference sequence). The CDR3 sequence is 14 residues long. CDR3 in amino acids: CASSQGAGKTEAFF. The CDR3 DNA follows: TGTGCCAGTAGCCAGGGGGCAGGGAAGACTGAAGCTTTCTTT.